The rows below give T cell receptor beta chains drawn from one sample of a study of blood T cells in healthy people across ages. Each CDR3 protein gets one entry after TCRdb re-called the 5' RACE reads with MiXCR. This repertoire shows over a million distinct CDR3 sequences, roughly 45% found once; its top ten account for 7.9%. Specimen: blood. These receptors were obtained from a young woman in good health. Each CDR3 is given with its conserved first and last residue. Each record gives: D gene, V gene, clone size, J gene, CDR3 DNA, CDR3 protein. D genes are given only for firm matches. A row's size may be missing; if present it is once, few, many or a size class.

>TRBD2|TRBV13|few|TRBJ2-3
TGTGCCAGCAGCTCCCTAGGGACTAGCGGTTCCACAGATACGCAGTATTTT
CASSSLGTSGSTDTQYF
>TRBD2|TRBV4-1|few|TRBJ2-1
TGCGCCAGCAGCCGGGTAACTAGCGGGGAATACAATGAGCAGTTCTTC
CASSRVTSGEYNEQFF
>TRBD1|TRBV7-3|-|TRBJ2-1
TGTGCCAGCAGCCCGGGGACAGGGGGAAATTATGAGCAGTTCTTC
CASSPGTGGNYEQFF
>-|TRBV5-1|-|TRBJ1-1
TGCGCCAGCTCCCCCGGTCGGGTAACAGGAAACACTGAAGCTTTCTTT
CASSPGRVTGNTEAFF
>TRBD1|TRBV29-1|-|TRBJ1-4
TGCAGCGTCTCCGGACAGGGGATGGAAAAACTGTTTTTT
CSVSGQGMEKLFF
>TRBD1|TRBV2|-|TRBJ2-1
TGTGCCAGCGGGGAGACAGGGGACTACAATGAGCAGTTCTTC
CASGETGDYNEQFF
>-|TRBV20-1|-|TRBJ1-4
TGCAGTGCTAGAGCCCGGACTGAAAAACTGTTTTTT
CSARARTEKLFF
>-|TRBV27|-|TRBJ2-1
TGTGCCAGCAGTTTAGGGGCTACCCCCAACAATGAGCAGTTCTTC
CASSLGATPNNEQFF
>-|TRBV15|-|TRBJ1-1
TGTGCCACCAGCCCTAGGGAGGGGAGCACTGAAGCTTTCTTT
CATSPREGSTEAFF
>-|TRBV20-1|few|TRBJ1-2
TGCAGTGCTGACCGGGGGGAAACGTCCTATGGCTACACCTTC
CSADRGETSYGYTF
>-|TRBV2|-|TRBJ2-5
TGTGCCAGCCGGGACGGGTTCTACAAGCAGTACTTC
CASRDGFYKQYF
>TRBD1|TRBV28|-|TRBJ1-1
TGTGCCACCTTTTACAGGGGGCTCGCCACGAGCGCTTTCTTT
CATFYRGLATSAFF
>TRBD1|TRBV20-1|-|TRBJ1-1
TGCAGTGCTAGAACAGGGGCCTTCGGATTCACTGAAGCTTTCTTT
CSARTGAFGFTEAFF
>TRBD2|TRBV29-1|once|TRBJ2-3
TGCGGCGTTATACAGTTAGCGGGGAGCACAGATACGCAGTATTTT
CGVIQLAGSTDTQYF
>-|TRBV4-1|-|TRBJ2-1
TGCGCCAGCAGCCACACAAGCCTGGGAACCCAAAGCTCCTACAATGAGCAGTTCTTC
CASSHTSLGTQSSYNEQFF
>-|TRBV7-9|-|TRBJ2-7
TGTGCCAGCAGAGCAGAAGGACACTCTTCCTACGAGCAGTACTTC
CASRAEGHSSYEQYF
>TRBD2|TRBV27|-|TRBJ2-1
TGTGCCAGCAGTTTATCTCGGCTAGCGGGAGGGAGCTCCTACAATGAGCAGTTCTTC
CASSLSRLAGGSSYNEQFF
>-|TRBV20-1|-|TRBJ2-3
TGCAGTGCTAGACCCACCTCTAGCACAGATACGCAGTATTTT
CSARPTSSTDTQYF
>TRBD2|TRBV24-1|few|TRBJ2-1
TGTGCCACCAGTGACCCCGGGCCTAGCGGGGTCTACAATGAGCAGTTCTTC
CATSDPGPSGVYNEQFF
>-|TRBV4-2|few|TRBJ2-7
TGTGCCAGCAGCCAAGATCTAGCGTCCTACAATGAGCAGTACTTC
CASSQDLASYNEQYF
>-|TRBV6-1|-|TRBJ2-3
TGTGCCAGCAGTGAGCAAGGGAACACAGATACGCAGTATTTT
CASSEQGNTDTQYF
>-|TRBV10-3|few|TRBJ2-3
TGTGCCATCAGTGGGACCCTGGGGGATACGCAGTATTTT
CAISGTLGDTQYF
>-|TRBV29-1|many|TRBJ1-1
TGCAGCGTTGCCCGTCTTTCCGAAGCTTTCTTT
CSVARLSEAFF
>TRBD1|TRBV5-1|-|TRBJ2-7
TGCGCCAGCAGCCCCGGGACAGGGAAGTCCTACGAGCAGTACTTC
CASSPGTGKSYEQYF
>-|TRBV12-3/TRBV12-4|-|TRBJ2-3
TGTGCCAGCAATTTACTTCTAGGGGGCACAGATACGCAGTATTTT
CASNLLLGGTDTQYF
>-|TRBV20-1|many|TRBJ2-5
TGCAGTGCTAGAGATAGTGGCAGGGCACAAGAGACCCAGTACTTC
CSARDSGRAQETQYF
>TRBD2|TRBV5-1|-|TRBJ2-3
TGCGCCAGCAGCTCGTCCGGGACTAGCAACGCAGATACGCAGTATTTT
CASSSSGTSNADTQYF
>-|TRBV29-1|-|TRBJ2-1
TGCAGCGTTGAAGGAGGCGGGTTTTTGTCCTACGAGCAGTTCTTC
CSVEGGGFLSYEQFF
>TRBD2|TRBV7-2|few|TRBJ2-3
TGTGCCAGCAGCCCACAAGCGGGACCTATTAACAATACGCAGTATTTT
CASSPQAGPINNTQYF
>TRBD1|TRBV6-1|-|TRBJ2-7
TGTGCCAGCAGTTCCGACCGGGACAGGGGTGCCGAGCAGTACTTC
CASSSDRDRGAEQYF
>TRBD2|TRBV7-2|few|TRBJ2-1
TGTGCCAGCAGCTTAATTAGCGGGGGGGCCAACCCCTACAATGAGCAGTTCTTC
CASSLISGGANPYNEQFF
>-|TRBV12-3/TRBV12-4|few|TRBJ1-1
TGTGCCAGCAGTTTTGATGTAGCTGAAGCTTTCTTT
CASSFDVAEAFF
>-|TRBV29-1|-|TRBJ1-3
TGCAGCGTTGAAGGCAGCCTCTCTGGAAACACCATATATTTT
CSVEGSLSGNTIYF
>TRBD1|TRBV14|-|TRBJ1-2
TGTGCCAGCAGCCAAGTTGGGACAGGCTCCTTCTATGGCTACACCTTC
CASSQVGTGSFYGYTF
>-|TRBV4-1|-|TRBJ1-1
TGCGCCAGCAGCCAAGCGGCTTCTCACACTGAAGCTTTCTTT
CASSQAASHTEAFF
>TRBD1|TRBV7-9|once|TRBJ2-3
TGTGCCAGCAGCTTTGGGACAGGGACATCAGATACGCAGTATTTT
CASSFGTGTSDTQYF
>-|TRBV7-9|few|TRBJ1-2
TGTGCCAGCAGCTTACAGACAGGACCCTATGGCTACACCTTC
CASSLQTGPYGYTF
>-|TRBV29-1|-|TRBJ1-4
TGCAGCGTTGGGGCAACAACTAATGAAAAACTGTTTTTT
CSVGATTNEKLFF
>TRBD1|TRBV4-2|many|TRBJ1-2
TGTGCCAGCAGCCAAGAGCAGGGGGCGAGCTATGGCTACACCTTC
CASSQEQGASYGYTF
>-|TRBV2|-|TRBJ2-3
TGTGCCAGCAGGCACGACGGGGGCAAGGCAGATACGCAGTATTTT
CASRHDGGKADTQYF
>-|TRBV5-1|-|TRBJ2-7
TGCGCCAGCAGCTTGGTAACGGGTATGGGCTCCTACGAGCAGTACTTC
CASSLVTGMGSYEQYF
>TRBD2|TRBV28|few|TRBJ2-2
TGTGCCAGCCGTAGCGGGGGTCAGGGTAACGGGGAGCTGTTTTTT
CASRSGGQGNGELFF
>-|TRBV5-1|-|TRBJ2-1
TGCGCCAGCAGCTTGTTGTCGGCCGGAAACAATGAGCAGTTCTTC
CASSLLSAGNNEQFF
>TRBD2|TRBV7-2|-|TRBJ2-3
TGTGCCAGCAGCCTCGGTGGGACTAGCGGGAGGGCCTTCAGCACAGATACGCAGTATTTT
CASSLGGTSGRAFSTDTQYF
>TRBD2|TRBV4-1|few|TRBJ2-7
TGCGCCAGCAGCCAACCTAGCGGGGGTTACGAGCAGTACTTC
CASSQPSGGYEQYF
>-|TRBV12-3/TRBV12-4|once|TRBJ2-1
TGTGCCAGCAGTTTAGGGGGGTTGAGCTCCTACAATGAGCGGTACTTC
CASSLGGLSSYNERYF
>TRBD1|TRBV12-3/TRBV12-4|-|TRBJ1-3
TGTGCCAGCAGTGGACAGGGGTTTGGGACCATATATTTT
CASSGQGFGTIYF
>-|TRBV10-2|-|TRBJ2-5
TGCGCCAGCAGTTCAGTAGGCGGGGAGACCCAGTACTTC
CASSSVGGETQYF
>-|TRBV5-1|few|TRBJ2-3
TGCGCCAGCCGGGCGGACCCTAGCACAGATACGCAGTATTTT
CASRADPSTDTQYF
>TRBD2|TRBV3-1|-|TRBJ2-3
TGTGCCAGCAGCCCTTTTCTTCTATGGACTAGCAGATTAGATACGCAGTATTTT
CASSPFLLWTSRLDTQYF
>TRBD2|TRBV11-2|once|TRBJ2-7
TGTGCCAGCAGCTTATTGGCTAGCGGGGGGGCCGGCCCTCTTTACAATGAGCAGTACTTC
CASSLLASGGAGPLYNEQYF
>-|TRBV6-2/TRBV6-3|few|TRBJ2-1
TGTGCCAGCGAGGCTAGTTCGCTTGAGCAGTTCTTC
CASEASSLEQFF
>TRBD1|TRBV6-1|-|TRBJ1-5
TGTGCCAGGGAAGACAGGGAAATAGTCTATAGCAATCAGCCCCAGCATTTT
CAREDREIVYSNQPQHF
>TRBD2|TRBV4-1|-|TRBJ2-5
TGCGCCAGCAGCCCTCGACTAGCGGGGGGGATCCAAGAGACCCAGTACTTC
CASSPRLAGGIQETQYF
>-|TRBV20-1|-|TRBJ2-2
TGCAGTGCTAGGCGCCAGGATGGGAACACCGGGGAGCTGTTTTTT
CSARRQDGNTGELFF
>-|TRBV7-9|-|TRBJ2-7
TGTGCCAGCAGTACGGGAACAGCCACCTCCTACGAGCAGTACTTC
CASSTGTATSYEQYF
>-|TRBV28|few|TRBJ2-2
TGTGCCAGCAGTTTGGACCGCCTAGCCACCGGGGAGCTGTTTTTT
CASSLDRLATGELFF